The T cell receptor (beta chain) under discussion was sequenced for a study of blood T cells in healthy people across ages. Next came a second PCR, run for about 6 to 12 cycles, which used a sample-barcoded 5' primer along with a J-beta primer mix. TCRdb reprocessed the 5' RACE reads with MiXCR, giving one entry per CDR3 protein. The data show approximately 800,000 distinct CDR3 sequences, with about 53% seen just once and about two fifths held by the top ten. Trimming took off 1 base at V and 5 bases at J, with 10 bases between the two ends. Looked up from germline, CDR1 is KGHDR and CDR2 is SFDVKD. The CDR3 spans 15 residues.

Sequenced sample: blood. The chain joins TRBV24-1 to TRBJ2-2; unclear D gene. The source of this sequence is a man older than 75 in good health. This CDR3 is CATSDFQRSTGELFF. CDR3 nucleotides: TGTGCCACCAGTGATTTTCAGAGGAGTACCGGGGAGCTGTTTTTT.